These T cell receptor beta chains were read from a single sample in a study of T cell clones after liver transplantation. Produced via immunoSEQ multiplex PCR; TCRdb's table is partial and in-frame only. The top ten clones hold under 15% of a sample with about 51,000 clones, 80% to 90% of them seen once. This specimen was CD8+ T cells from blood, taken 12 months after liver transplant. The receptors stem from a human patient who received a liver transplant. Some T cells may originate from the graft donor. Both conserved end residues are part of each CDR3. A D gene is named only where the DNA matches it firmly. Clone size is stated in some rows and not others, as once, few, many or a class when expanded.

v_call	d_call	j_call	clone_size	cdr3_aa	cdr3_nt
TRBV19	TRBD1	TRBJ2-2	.	CASSSVILDRVNTGELFF	TGTGCCAGTAGTTCAGTGATTCTGGACAGGGTAAACACCGGGGAGCTGTTTTTT
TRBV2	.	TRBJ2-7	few	CASSGASYEQYF	TGTGCCAGCAGCGGGGCATCCTACGAGCAGTACTTC
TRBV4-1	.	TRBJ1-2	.	CASSQEGTLGHGYTF	TGCGCCAGCAGCCAAGAAGGGACACTAGGTCATGGCTACACCTTC
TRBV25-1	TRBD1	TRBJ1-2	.	CASSETGQGYGYTF	TGTGCCAGCAGTGAAACGGGACAGGGCTATGGCTACACCTTC
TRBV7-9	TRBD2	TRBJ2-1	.	CASSPLAGESEQFF	TGTGCCAGCAGCCCCCTAGCGGGAGAATCTGAGCAGTTCTTC
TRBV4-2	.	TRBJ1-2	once	CASSQDLSSYGYTF	TGTGCCAGCAGCCAAGACTTGTCCAGTTATGGCTACACCTTC
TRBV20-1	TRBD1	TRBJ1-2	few	CSPWGQYGYTF	TGCAGTCCCTGGGGACAGTATGGCTACACCTTC
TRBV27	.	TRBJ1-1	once	CASSLSGTNTIEAFF	TGTGCCAGCAGTTTATCGGGGACAAATACGATTGAAGCTTTCTTT
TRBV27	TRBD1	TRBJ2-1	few	CASSPPQGNEQFF	TGTGCCAGCAGTCCCCCACAGGGGAATGAGCAGTTCTTC
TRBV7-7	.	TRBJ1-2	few	CASSPYQGSYGYTF	TGTGCTAGCAGCCCTTATCAGGGGAGCTATGGCTACACCTTC
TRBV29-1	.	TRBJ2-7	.	CSAKYGGHEQYF	TGCAGCGCCAAGTACGGGGGACACGAGCAGTACTTC
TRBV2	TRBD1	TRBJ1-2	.	CARGTDGYTF	TGTGCCAGAGGGACAGATGGCTACACCTTC
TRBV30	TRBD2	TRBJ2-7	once	CAWSPEAGAYEQYF	TGTGCCTGGAGCCCCGAAGCGGGAGCTTACGAGCAGTACTTC
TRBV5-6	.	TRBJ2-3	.	CASSLASSTDTQYF	TGTGCCAGCAGCTTGGCCTCTAGCACAGATACGCAGTATTTT
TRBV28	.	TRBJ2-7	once	CASSSYGTLFSYEQYF	TGTGCCAGCAGTTCATACGGGACACTATTTTCTTACGAGCAGTACTTC
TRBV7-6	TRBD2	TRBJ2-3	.	CASSLGTSGSITDTQYF	TGTGCCAGCAGCTTAGGGACTAGCGGGAGTATCACAGATACGCAGTATTTT
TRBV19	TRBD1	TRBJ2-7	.	CASSIGRGPYEQYF	TGTGCCAGTAGTATAGGCAGGGGGCCCTACGAGCAGTACTTC
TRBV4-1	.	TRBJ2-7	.	CASSQVVAGAPYEQYF	TGCGCCAGCAGCCAAGTGGTCGCAGGGGCCCCCTACGAGCAGTACTTC
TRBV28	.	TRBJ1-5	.	CASSSHGTGTSSNQPQHF	TGTGCCAGCAGCTCTCATGGGACCGGGACAAGTAGCAATCAGCCCCAGCATTTT
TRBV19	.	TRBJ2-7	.	CASSIAGVAYEQYF	TGTGCCAGTAGTATAGCGGGTGTGGCCTACGAGCAGTACTTC
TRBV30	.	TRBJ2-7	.	CAWSLWAEQYF	TGTGCCTGGAGTTTATGGGCGGAGCAGTACTTC
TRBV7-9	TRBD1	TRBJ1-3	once	CASSIRVRDRGNSGNTIYF	TGTGCCAGCAGCATTAGAGTCCGGGACAGGGGCAACTCTGGAAACACCATATATTTT
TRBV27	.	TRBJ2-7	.	CASSWGVTYEQYF	TGTGCCAGCAGTTGGGGGGTAACCTACGAGCAGTACTTC
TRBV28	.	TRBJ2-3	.	CASSPRQGTSTDTQYF	TGTGCCAGCAGCCCACGGCAGGGGACTAGCACAGATACGCAGTATTTT
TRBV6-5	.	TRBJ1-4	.	CASSYRTEEKLFF	TGTGCCAGCAGTTACAGGACGGAAGAAAAACTGTTTTTT
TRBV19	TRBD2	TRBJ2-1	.	CASSATGTSPNEQFF	TGTGCCAGTAGTGCAACCGGGACTAGCCCCAATGAGCAGTTCTTC
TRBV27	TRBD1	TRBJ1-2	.	CASRDRGEDGYTF	TGTGCCAGCAGAGACAGGGGTGAGGATGGCTACACCTTC
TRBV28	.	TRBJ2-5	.	CASSLGLKTQYF	TGTGCCAGCAGTTTAGGCTTAAAGACCCAGTACTTC
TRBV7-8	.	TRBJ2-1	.	CASSLAQVSANNEQFF	TGTGCCAGCAGCTTAGCGCAGGTTAGCGCAAACAATGAGCAGTTCTTC
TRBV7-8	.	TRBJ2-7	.	CASSSRRVTGYISYEQYF	TGTGCCAGCAGCTCCCGAAGGGTGACAGGATACATATCCTACGAGCAGTACTTC
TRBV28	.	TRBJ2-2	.	CASSFIGTWGTGELFF	TGTGCCAGCAGTTTTATTGGGACATGGGGCACCGGGGAGCTGTTTTTT
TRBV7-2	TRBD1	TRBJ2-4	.	CASSWGQGSLDIQYF	TGTGCCAGCAGCTGGGGACAGGGGAGTTTGGACATTCAGTACTTC
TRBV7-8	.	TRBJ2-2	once	CASSSLTTVGNTGELFF	TGTGCCAGCAGCTCCCTAACGACGGTTGGGAACACCGGGGAGCTGTTTTTT
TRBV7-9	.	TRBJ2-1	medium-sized	CASSPGNGNEQFF	TGTGCCAGCAGCCCGGGGAATGGGAATGAGCAGTTCTTC
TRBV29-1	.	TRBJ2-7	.	CSVELGEKGYEQYF	TGCAGCGTTGAGTTGGGGGAGAAAGGCTACGAGCAGTACTTC
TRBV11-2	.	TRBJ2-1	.	CASSFTSGGYNEQFF	TGTGCCAGCAGCTTCACCAGCGGAGGGTACAATGAGCAGTTCTTC
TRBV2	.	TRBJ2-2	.	CASSLATPELFF	TGTGCCAGCAGTCTAGCGACCCCGGAGCTGTTTTTT
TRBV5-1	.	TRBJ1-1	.	CASSLPVSLGMNTEAFF	TGCGCCAGCAGCTTGCCGGTATCGTTGGGCATGAACACTGAAGCTTTCTTT
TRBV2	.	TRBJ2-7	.	CASKPVLYEQYF	TGTGCCAGCAAGCCAGTTCTCTACGAGCAGTACTTC
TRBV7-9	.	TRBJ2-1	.	CASSRPYNEQFF	TGTGCCAGCAGCCGCCCTTACAATGAGCAGTTCTTC
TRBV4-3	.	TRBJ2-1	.	CATSRSSYNEQFF	TGCGCCACCTCCAGGAGCTCCTACAATGAGCAGTTCTTC
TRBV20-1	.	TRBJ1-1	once	CSVPLGTEAFF	TGCAGTGTCCCCCTAGGCACTGAAGCTTTCTTT
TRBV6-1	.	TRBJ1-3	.	CASSENYSGNTIYF	TGTGCCAGCAGTGAAAATTACTCTGGAAACACCATATATTTT